This T cell receptor (beta chain) was identified during a study of cytomegalovirus exposure and HLA in healthy donors. The study, taken as a whole, reports: The likely origin of a cluster of highly shared sequence variants was a sequencing artifact.

The CDR3 loop spans 14 amino acids. Looked up from germline, CDR1 is GTSNPN and CDR2 is SVGIG (reference sequence). With 2 bases removed from V and 7 bases from J, the gap between germline ends came to 16 bases. Worth noting for this clone: Its target is unknown.

PCR primers comprised 60 Vbeta and 13 Jbeta primers. Sequencing was performed with immunoSEQ multiplex PCR; in TCRdb, only in-frame clones are kept and a portion is missing. The sample holds 90,000 to 100,000 clones, 65% to 85% seen once. The TCR sequence derives from a woman in her sixties in good health and CMV-seropositive. This chain links TRBV30 with TRBJ2-3; the D gene is possibly TRBD1 (5 bases). The material sequenced was PBMCs. The CDR3: CAWSIPGIRNTQYF. For the CDR3, the DNA is TGTGCCTGGAGTATTCCAGGGATAAGGAATACGCAGTATTTT.